The T cell receptor beta chain under discussion was sequenced for a study of early T cells in non-severe SARS-CoV-2 infection. Study overall: It was bulk RNA from unsorted whole blood that was sequenced, and the chains were unpaired.

Looked up from germline, CDR1 is DFQATT and CDR2 is SNEGSKA (reference sequence). After removal of 3 bases from V and 3 bases from J, the junction contained 7 bases not matched to a gene. This CDR3 region has 14 residues. In the library, individual cDNA molecules carried attached unique molecular identifiers. TCRdb re-analysed the 5' RACE reads in MiXCR, keeping a single row per CDR3 protein. The table has tens of thousands of distinct CDR3 sequences, around 9.7% seen once. The TCR sequence derives from an adult who was a healthcare worker with PCR-confirmed SARS-CoV-2 infection or an uninfected control (not recorded which). The material sequenced was whole blood. V usage is TRBV20-1 and J usage is TRBJ1-1, with TRBD1 matching over 7 bases. DNA of the CDR3: TGCAGTGCTAGTCAGGGGGGTGGGTACACTGAAGCTTTCTTT. Translating it yields CSASQGGGYTEAFF.